This T cell receptor beta chain came from a study of cytomegalovirus exposure and HLA in healthy donors. About this clone itself: Antigen specificity is unknown.

The PCR made use of 60 Vbeta and 13 Jbeta primers. TCRdb keeps only in-frame clones here, not all; method: immunoSEQ multiplex PCR. The sample yields under 130,000 clones, more than 65% seen once. V trimming: 2 bases; J trimming: 6 bases; junction bases outside the gene matches: 5. CDR3 size: 15 residues. CDR1 MNHNS and CDR2 SASEGT come from the germline V gene. Study observations and caveats: Sequencing artifact likely explains a cluster of highly shared sequence variants. One variant, a missense change in DCLRE1C, was linked in a later analysis to TCR beta V- and J-gene trimming. Beyond CMV serostatus, there was no information to go on about immune exposure.

The clonotype originates from a woman under 30 in good health and CMV-seropositive. The sample was PBMCs. This chain connects TRBV6-1 to TRBJ2-1; 9 positions agree with TRBD2. This chain's CDR3 is CASSESLAGRNEQFF. The CDR3 DNA sequence: TGTGCCAGCAGTGAAAGTCTAGCGGGGCGCAATGAGCAGTTCTTC.